Below are 13 T cell receptor beta chains sequenced from a single sample in a study of cytomegalovirus exposure and HLA in healthy donors. 60 Vbeta and 13 Jbeta primers were used in PCR. Data came from immunoSEQ multiplex PCR; TCRdb stores just in-frame clones and leaves some out. The table includes around 70,000 clones, around 62% detected once. Sequencing used PBMCs. Receptor source: a man aged 30-40 years in good health and CMV-seronegative.

The rearrangement links TRBV7-8 to TRBJ2-2; TRBD2 matches at 9 bases. In germline, CDR1 is SGHVS, CDR2 FQNEAQ. The CDR3 totals 17 residues. V shed 4 bases, J shed 0 bases, and the junction held 6 bases outside the gene matches. The CDR3 is CASSSFAGGANTGELFF. Here the CDR3 DNA reads TGTGCCAGCAGCTCGTTCGCGGGGGGGGCGAACACCGGGGAGCTGTTTTTT. Combining the CDR3 with reference TRBV7-8 and TRBJ2-2 gives the whole variable domain GAGVSQSPRYKVAKRGQDVALRCDPISGHVSLFWYQQALGQGPEFLTYFQNEAQLDKSGLPSDRFFAERPEGSVSTLKIQRTQQEDSAVYLCASSSFAGGANTGELFFGEGSRLTVL.

The chain carries TRBV5-1 and TRBJ2-3; 7 bases line up with TRBD1. V was pared by 1 base and J by 5 bases, with 7 bases of the junction left unmatched. Germline V gene sequence: CDR1 SGHRS, CDR2 YFSETQ. CDR3 size: 15 residues. Written as DNA, the CDR3 is TGCGCCAGCAGCTTGAGGGACAGAGTAGGAGATACGCAGTATTTT. It codes for CASSLRDRVGDTQYF.

The chain recombines TRBV30 with TRBJ1-1; D gene ambiguous. The CDR3 is made up of 13 amino acids. Germline V gene sequence: CDR1 GTSNPN, CDR2 SVGIG (reference sequence). The V end lost 2 bases, the J end lost 0 bases, and 7 bases lay between the germline ends. In DNA form, the CDR3 reads TGTGCCTGGAGTCCTTCCCTGAACACTGAAGCTTTCTTT. Translated: CAWSPSLNTEAFF.

A few counts support this clone. The CDR3 spells CASSEPRRTYEQYF. Written as DNA, the CDR3 is TGTGCCAGCAGCGAACCTAGGAGGACCTACGAGCAGTACTTC. The chain combines TRBV6-1 with TRBJ2-7; D is possibly TRBD2 (5 bases). CDR3 length equals 14 residues. The germline V and J ends were trimmed by 6 bases and 2 bases, with 14 bases remaining between them. Per the germline V gene, CDR1 is MNHNS and CDR2 is SASEGT.

The V and J genes are TRBV7-3 and TRBJ2-7, with 8 bases matching TRBD2. This CDR3 region has 15 residues. Per the germline V gene, CDR1 is SGHTA and CDR2 is FQGTGA. V gave up 3 bases and J gave up 5 bases; unmatched junction bases: 9. CDR3 in amino acids: CASSFASGGKNEQYF. CDR3 sequence (DNA): TGTGCCAGCAGCTTTGCGAGCGGGGGTAAGAACGAGCAGTACTTC.

This sequence joins TRBV9 and TRBJ2-1, with D perhaps TRBD1 (8 bases). Trimming pared 4 bases from V and 13 bases from J, leaving 21 bases between. Per germline, CDR1 SGDLS and CDR2 YYNGEE. CDR3 size: 14 residues. CDR3 bases: TGTGCCAGCAGCTCCCTAACAGGGGGGGCCCCACAGTTCTTC. Translating it yields CASSSLTGGAPQFF.

This clone was counted between two and nine times. V and J are TRBV1 and TRBJ2-3; no check of the table's D call, TRBD2, against the DNA was made. TRBV1 represents a pseudogene. CDR3 length equals 18 residues. CDR3 bases: TGCACCAGCAGCCATCTCAGACTAGCGGGGGGGACCACAGATACGCAGTATTTT. It encodes CTSSHLRLAGGTTDTQYF.

This clone was observed a handful of times. V usage is TRBV6-1 and J usage is TRBJ2-7, with D tentatively TRBD1 (5 bases). The CDR3 has 14 amino acids. Trimming removed 9 bases from V and 3 bases from J, with 18 bases in between. Germline-derived CDR1 and CDR2 are MNHNS and SASEGT. Here the CDR3 reads CASSPSGRYYEQYF. The CDR3 DNA follows: TGTGCCAGTTCCCCTTCAGGGCGGTACTACGAGCAGTACTTC.

This clone came up a few times. J is TRBJ1-4 and V is TRBV4-2; 7 bases match TRBD1. The CDR3 loop spans 15 amino acids. CDR1 is LGHNA and CDR2 is YNFKEQ in the germline V gene. After removal of 0 bases from V and 8 bases from J, the junction contained 6 bases not matched to a gene. CDR3 nucleotides: TGTGCCAGCAGCCAAGATGGGAAGGGGGCCGAAAAACTGTTTTTT. It is translated as CASSQDGKGAEKLFF.

The rearrangement links TRBV29-1 to TRBJ2-7, with 7 bases that match TRBD2. CDR1 is SQVTM, CDR2 ANQGSEA, per germline. V trimming: 5 bases; J trimming: 2 bases; junction bases outside the gene matches: 12. The CDR3 has 15 residues. DNA for the CDR3: TGCAGCGTTTTCGAACCCCACAGCGGGGCCTACGAGCAGTACTTC. Encoded protein: CSVFEPHSGAYEQYF.

This clone was picked up a small number of times. The chain is built from TRBV4-1 and TRBJ1-1; 7 bases fit TRBD1. The CDR3 is made up of 14 amino acids. Germline CDR1 is MGHRA and CDR2 is YSYEKL. The junction had 4 bases not matched to a gene; V was cut back by 5 bases and J by 1 base. This CDR3 is CASSIRQGNTEAFF. CDR3 sequence (DNA): TGCGCCAGCAGCATCCGACAGGGGAACACTGAAGCTTTCTTT.

The V and J genes are TRBV13 and TRBJ2-6; a weak D match, TRBD1 (5 bases). CDR1 is PRHDT and CDR2 is FYEKMQ in the germline V gene (reference sequence). The length of the CDR3 is 14 residues. V was shortened by 5 bases and J by 7 bases, with 12 bases between the two germline ends. CDR3 residues: CASSQGWFANVLTF. For the CDR3, the DNA is TGTGCCAGCAGCCAGGGCTGGTTCGCCAACGTCCTGACTTTC.

This chain uses TRBV5-4 with TRBJ2-7; 8 bases align to TRBD1. Losses at the gene ends were 2 bases for V and 0 bases for J; bases not matched to a gene: 4. Germline CDR1 SGHNT, CDR2 YYREEE (reference sequence). This CDR3 has 15 residues. The CDR3 region has the DNA TGTGCCAGCAGCTTCGGACAGGGTCACTCCTACGAGCAGTACTTC. This encodes CASSFGQGHSYEQYF.